A selection of T cell receptor beta chains follows, all from one sample in a study of cytomegalovirus exposure and HLA in healthy donors. The protocol was immunoSEQ multiplex PCR, while the TCRdb copy is restricted to in-frame clones and leaves out a portion. The sample holds fewer than 100,000 clones; roughly 93% are singletons and the top ten take 2% to 2.5%. Sequenced input: PBMCs. The origin of the receptors is a man aged 30 to 45 in good health and CMV-seronegative. The CDR3 runs from the conserved cysteine through the conserved F or W. A D gene is named only where the DNA matches it firmly. Expanded clones are given a class, and other clones once, few, many or no size at all.

J,D,V,size,DNA,CDR3
TRBJ2-5,.,TRBV10-1,once,TGCGCCAGCAGTGTAAGCAGGGGAGGGCAAGAGACCCAGTACTTC,CASSVSRGGQETQYF
TRBJ1-1,.,TRBV6-6,.,TGTGCCAGCAGTTACGACAGAATGAACACTGAAGCTTTCTTT,CASSYDRMNTEAFF
TRBJ2-3,.,TRBV9,.,TGTGCCAGCAGCGTAGAGGGCCCACTAGTGCCCCCCACAGATACGCAGTATTTT,CASSVEGPLVPPTDTQYF
TRBJ1-2,TRBD1,TRBV6-5,.,TGTGCCAGCAGGCCAAACCGGGACAGGGCGGGGGGCTACACCTTC,CASRPNRDRAGGYTF
TRBJ2-1,TRBD2,TRBV5-4,.,TGTGCCAGCAGCTTGGGACTAGCGGGAAGGAATGAGCAGTTCTTC,CASSLGLAGRNEQFF
TRBJ1-4,.,TRBV10-3,.,TGTGCCATCAATGCCGGGGTTAATGAAAAACTGTTTTTT,CAINAGVNEKLFF
TRBJ2-1,.,TRBV20-1,.,TGCAGTGCTAGTTCGCCCGAGCAGGAGTTCTTC,CSASSPEQEFF
TRBJ1-1,TRBD1,TRBV19,.,TGTGCCAGTAGTCCATGGACAGGATCTGAAGCTTTCTTT,CASSPWTGSEAFF
TRBJ1-1,.,TRBV6-6,once,TGTGCCAGCAAGACGGGGGGAGGGAACACTGAAGCTTTCTTT,CASKTGGGNTEAFF
TRBJ2-7,TRBD2,TRBV5-4,few,TGTGCCAGCAGCTGGGTGCGGGGGGACGCCGAGCAGTACTTC,CASSWVRGDAEQYF
TRBJ1-1,TRBD1,TRBV30,.,TGTGCCTGGAGCCGGGACAGGGGAGGGGGTCAAACTGAAGCTTTCTTT,CAWSRDRGGGQTEAFF
TRBJ2-1,TRBD2,TRBV11-3,.,TGTGCCAGCAGCTTCCTATCCGGGACTAGCGGCAATGAGCAGTTCTTC,CASSFLSGTSGNEQFF
TRBJ1-3,TRBD1,TRBV5-5,.,TGTGCCAGCAGCTTAGGACAGGGGTATTCTGGAAACACCATATATTTT,CASSLGQGYSGNTIYF
TRBJ1-3,TRBD1,TRBV5-8,once,TGTGCCAGCAGCCCTCCGGGACAGTGGACTGGAAACACCATATATTTT,CASSPPGQWTGNTIYF
TRBJ1-2,TRBD1,TRBV19,.,TGTGCCAGTAATTCCGGACAGGGACTCTATGGCTACACCTTC,CASNSGQGLYGYTF
TRBJ2-1,.,TRBV2,.,TGTGCCAGCACCCCAGGGTATAACAATGAGCAGTTCTTC,CASTPGYNNEQFF
TRBJ2-7,TRBD1,TRBV28,once,TGTGCCAGCATCGGTGGGACGGACAGGGGTACCTACGAGCAGTACTTC,CASIGGTDRGTYEQYF
TRBJ1-1,.,TRBV10-3,.,TGTGCCATCAGTGGCGGCAGGGGAGGGGGGAACACTGAAGCTTTCTTT,CAISGGRGGGNTEAFF
TRBJ2-1,.,TRBV6-5,.,TGTGCCAGCAGACCCACAGTCGGTGAGCAGTTCTTC,CASRPTVGEQFF
TRBJ2-1,TRBD2,TRBV27,.,TGTGCCTCGGGGGGAAAGGAGCAGTTCTTC,CASGGKEQFF
TRBJ2-3,TRBD2,TRBV5-4,.,TGTGCCAGCAGCTACCGACTAGCGGGGGCTAGCACAGATACGCAGTATTTT,CASSYRLAGASTDTQYF
TRBJ2-3,.,TRBV27,.,TGTGCCAGCAGGGACAATAGTGCAGATACGCAGTATTTT,CASRDNSADTQYF
TRBJ2-7,TRBD2,TRBV30,.,TGTGCCTGGAGTCTGGGGCTAGCGGGATCCTACGAGCAGTACTTC,CAWSLGLAGSYEQYF
TRBJ2-7,.,TRBV10-3,.,TGTGCCATCAGCTACACTCCGGACAGTGCCTACGAGCAGTACTTC,CAISYTPDSAYEQYF
TRBJ1-2,TRBD1,TRBV6-6,.,TGTGCCAGCAGTACAGGGGTTAGTGGCTACACCTTC,CASSTGVSGYTF
TRBJ2-7,TRBD1,TRBV30,.,TGTGCCTGGAGCCCGGGACAGGGGGCGCGGTACGAGCAGTACTTC,CAWSPGQGARYEQYF
TRBJ1-1,.,TRBV6-6,.,TGTGCCAGCAGTTACTCTGAGGTGACTGAAGCTTTCTTT,CASSYSEVTEAFF
TRBJ1-1,.,TRBV19,.,TGTGCCAGTAGTATAGATAGGAGGGGCCTATCGGACACTGAAGCTTTCTTT,CASSIDRRGLSDTEAFF
TRBJ1-3,.,TRBV15,.,TGTGCCACCAGCAGAGCGGGATCTGGAAACACCATATATTTT,CATSRAGSGNTIYF
TRBJ2-2,.,TRBV30,.,TGTGCCTGGAGTTCGGTAATCCCCGGGGAGCTGTTTTTT,CAWSSVIPGELFF
TRBJ1-2,TRBD1,TRBV19,.,TGTGCCAGTAGTCCCCGGGACAGGGGATCGCGGGGCTACACCTTC,CASSPRDRGSRGYTF
TRBJ2-7,.,TRBV4-2,.,TGTGCCAGCAGCCAAGACCCCGGGGTCTACGAGCAGTACTTC,CASSQDPGVYEQYF
TRBJ1-2,.,TRBV6-1,.,TGTGCCAGCAGTGAAGTAGGCGGGGACTATGGCTACACCTTC,CASSEVGGDYGYTF
TRBJ2-1,TRBD2,TRBV2,.,TGTGCCAGCAGTGAATTTATAGCGGGAGGTTCGAATGAGCAGTTCTTC,CASSEFIAGGSNEQFF
TRBJ2-1,.,TRBV7-3,.,TGTGCCAGCAGCTTCTCCCCCTACAATGAGCAGTTCTTC,CASSFSPYNEQFF
TRBJ2-2,.,TRBV10-1,.,TGCGCCAGCAGCACTCAGGGGTTAGGCACCGGGGAGCTGTTTTTT,CASSTQGLGTGELFF
TRBJ2-1,TRBD2,TRBV7-9,.,TGTGCCAGCAGCACACGGACTAGCGGGGGGAGATTCAATGAGCAGTTCTTC,CASSTRTSGGRFNEQFF
TRBJ2-7,.,TRBV27,.,TGTGCCAGCAGTGAAAGGGACATAGCCTACGAGCAGTACTTC,CASSERDIAYEQYF
TRBJ2-7,.,TRBV4-1,.,TGCGCCAGCAGCCAAGTTGTAACAGGGCCTTACGAGCAGTACTTC,CASSQVVTGPYEQYF
TRBJ2-1,TRBD1,TRBV18,.,TGTGCCAGCTCGCCTAGGACAGGGCGCAATGAGCAGTTCTTC,CASSPRTGRNEQFF
TRBJ2-5,.,TRBV9,.,TGTGCCAGCAGTCTCACTAGTTCAGAGACCCAGTACTTC,CASSLTSSETQYF
TRBJ2-1,TRBD2,TRBV5-1,.,TGCGCCAGCAGCTTGAAGTTAGCGGGACCAATGATGGATCATGAGCAGTTCTTC,CASSLKLAGPMMDHEQFF
TRBJ2-1,.,TRBV6-1,.,TGTGCCAGCAGTGAAATGGGGGGGCCGTGGGGTGAGCAGTTCTTC,CASSEMGGPWGEQFF